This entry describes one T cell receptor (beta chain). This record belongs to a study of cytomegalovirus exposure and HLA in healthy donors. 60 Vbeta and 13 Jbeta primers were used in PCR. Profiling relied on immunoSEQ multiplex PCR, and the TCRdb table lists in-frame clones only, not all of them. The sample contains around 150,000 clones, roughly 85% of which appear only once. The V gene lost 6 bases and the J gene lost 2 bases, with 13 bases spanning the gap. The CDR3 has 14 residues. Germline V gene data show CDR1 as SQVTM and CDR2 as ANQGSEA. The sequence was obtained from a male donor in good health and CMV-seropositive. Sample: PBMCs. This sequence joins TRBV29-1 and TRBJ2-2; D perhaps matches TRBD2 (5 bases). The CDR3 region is CSVFRLSNTGELFF. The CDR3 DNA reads TGCAGCGTATTCAGACTATCAAACACCGGGGAGCTGTTTTTT.